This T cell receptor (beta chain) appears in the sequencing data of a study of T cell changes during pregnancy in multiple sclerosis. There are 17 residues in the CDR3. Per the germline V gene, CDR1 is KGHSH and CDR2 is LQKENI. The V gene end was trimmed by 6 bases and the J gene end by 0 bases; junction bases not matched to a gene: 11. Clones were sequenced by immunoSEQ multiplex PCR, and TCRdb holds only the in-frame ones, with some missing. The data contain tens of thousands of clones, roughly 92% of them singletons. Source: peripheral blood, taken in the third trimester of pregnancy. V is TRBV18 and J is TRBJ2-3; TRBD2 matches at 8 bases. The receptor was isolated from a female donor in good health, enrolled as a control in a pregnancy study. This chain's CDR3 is CASSLTSALPSTDTQYF. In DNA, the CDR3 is TGTGCCAGCTCCTTGACTAGCGCCCTTCCTAGCACAGATACGCAGTATTTT.